This T cell receptor (beta chain) was profiled in a study of blood T cell repertoires in COVID-19 (dated by TCRdb to the early 2020s). For the study in its entirety: Samples covering the acute and convalescent phases of COVID-19 were provided by collaborators in the United States, Italy and Spain. The material from the prospective study consisted of cDNA or gDNA derived from T cells, B-cell-depleted T cells, or PBMCs. The dataset comprised deeply sampled blood TCRbeta repertoires from subjects exposed to, actively infected with, or recovered from COVID-19. The repertoires were released in a freely available public database meant as a resource for research on the immune response to SARS-CoV-2. The samples were drawn from the first 160 participants of the ongoing ImmuneRACE study and from 950 to 1,500 subjects provided by 6 global collaborators. Sample metadata almost always included a de-identified subject ID, COVID-19 status, age in years and sex. Where available, HLA class I and class II types were taken from metadata supplied by the sample provider and were not determined by assay-based typing.

The CDR3, from cysteine to phenylalanine, totals 16 residues. Left in the record is the CDR3 DNA by itself, 48 bases read in frame from the first base. The V end loses 0 bases and the J end loses 10 bases, and a stretch of 17 bases separates them. CDR1 and CDR2 (SGDLS, YYNGEE) derive from the germline V gene. TCRbeta CDR3 regions were amplified from genomic DNA by means of the immunoSEQ Assay, a bias-controlled multiplex PCR. Per the authors' processing: Nucleated cell counts per sample were estimated from amplification of reference gene primers within the assay. Sequence reads were collapsed and filtered to measure the absolute abundance of every unique TCRbeta CDR3 rearrangement. For each sample, productive Simpson clonality was calculated as the square root of Simpson's diversity index over productive rearrangements. In TCRdb, the immuneACCESS table is reduced to in-frame sequences with V and J assigned. These tables do not hold every clone; where another copy was compared, an unresolved V gene accounts for under half, and the others remain unexplained. V, J and clone size are taken as reported in that table, and D and trimming were inferred from the DNA itself. The sample data list just over 300,000 clones, and approximately 89% of these were observed just once. About 1.7% of the sample belongs to the ten largest clones.

Overall study outcomes, separate from this receptor: How much clinical and demographic metadata was included differed by source and by participant, and the metadata was provided uncurated.

At one collaborating source in Seattle, patients were enrolled during active infection and were followed longitudinally through the course of disease. The collaborating institutions used their own protocols to collect whole blood in K2EDTA tubes. For TCRbeta analysis, collaborators shipped samples in one of three forms: frozen whole blood, isolated PBMCs, or DNA extracted from either of those sample types. With regard to this clone: The antigen it binds to is not known. Nothing much larger sits one base from this clone, and base qualities are not available.

The sequence joins TRBV9 to TRBJ1-6; TRBD1 is possibly the D segment (6 matching bases). Sequenced sample: peripheral blood. The TCR originated in a woman aged 25 to 39 with COVID-19, enrolled during active disease. The bases are TGTGCCAGCAGCGTAGGTCCCTTACAGGGAACATCACCCCTCCACTTT. Translated, this is CASSVGPLQGTSPLHF.